This T cell receptor (beta chain) derives from a study of T-cell memory formation after mild COVID-19. Whole-study results and caveats: Cross-reactive memory apparently joined, as some responding clones appeared in pre-infection memory. CD4/CD8 balance held among clones contracting day 15 to 85, and later expanders leaned CD4+.

From 5'RACE with constant-segment primers came TCR alpha and TCR beta cDNA libraries that carried sample barcodes and UMIs. TCRdb ran MiXCR on the 5' RACE reads and lists one entry per CDR3 protein. The sample lists about 340,000 distinct CDR3 sequences; roughly an eighth were seen once. Worth noting for this clonotype: Its antigen remains unidentified.

V shed 5 bases, J shed 2 bases, and the junction held 11 bases outside the gene matches. The CDR3 length is 18 residues. The V gene's germline CDR1 is MNHEY and CDR2 SVGEGT. The TCR sequence derives from a man between 18 and 35 years old who had mild COVID-19 (a few samples of this study predate the infection). Cell type and time point are not known. The specimen was PBMCs or a T cell subset sorted from them (not recorded which). The V gene is TRBV6-2 or TRBV6-3, the J gene TRBJ2-6, with 8 positions matching TRBD1. CDR3 DNA sequence: TGTGCCAGCAGTCGTAGCCGGGACAGGTGGACTGGGGCCAACGTCCTGACTTTC. Encoded protein: CASSRSRDRWTGANVLTF.